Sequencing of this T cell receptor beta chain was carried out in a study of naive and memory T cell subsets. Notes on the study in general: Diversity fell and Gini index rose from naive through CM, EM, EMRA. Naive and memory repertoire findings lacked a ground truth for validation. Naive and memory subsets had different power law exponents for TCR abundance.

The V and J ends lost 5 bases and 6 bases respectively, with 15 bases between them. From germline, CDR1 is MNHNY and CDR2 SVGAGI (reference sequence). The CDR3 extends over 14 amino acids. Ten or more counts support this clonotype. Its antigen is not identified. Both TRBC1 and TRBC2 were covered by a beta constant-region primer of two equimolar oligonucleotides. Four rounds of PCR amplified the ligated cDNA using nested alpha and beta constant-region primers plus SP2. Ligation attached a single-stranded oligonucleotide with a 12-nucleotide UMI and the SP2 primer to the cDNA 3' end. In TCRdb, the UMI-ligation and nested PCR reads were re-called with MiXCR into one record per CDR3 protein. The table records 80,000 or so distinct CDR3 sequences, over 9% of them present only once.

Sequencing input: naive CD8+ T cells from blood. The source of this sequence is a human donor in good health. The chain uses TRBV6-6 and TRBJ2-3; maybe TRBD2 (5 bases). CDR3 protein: CASSDERPLDTQYF. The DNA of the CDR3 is TGTGCCAGCAGTGATGAGCGGCCTTTGGATACGCAGTATTTT.